One sample yielded the 12 T cell receptor beta chains listed below, sequenced in a study of CD8 T cells in Susac syndrome. With random hexamers, 0.5 to 1 ug RNA was reverse transcribed. TCRdb independently ran MiXCR on the immunoSEQ multiplex PCR reads; one entry per CDR3 protein. This table has some 190,000 distinct CDR3 sequences, approximately 95% appearing once. Sequencing was performed on CD4+ T cells from PBMCs. The receptors here all came from a human donor in good health.

J is TRBJ2-7 and V is TRBV30, with unresolved D. The CDR3 is made up of 11 amino acids. Looked up from germline, CDR1 is GTSNPN and CDR2 is SVGIG (reference sequence). The V end was cut by 6 bases, the J end by 1 base, with 7 bases between. DNA for the CDR3: TGTGCCTGCGGACGGTCCTACGAGCAGTACTTC. It encodes CACGRSYEQYF.

CDR3 residues: CSARSDVTVKRKLFF. In nucleotides, the CDR3 is TGCAGTGCTAGATCCGACGTGACAGTAAAGCGAAAACTGTTTTTT. The V gene is TRBV20-1, the J gene TRBJ1-4; possibly TRBD1 for D (5 bases). Per the germline V gene, CDR1 is DFQATT and CDR2 is SNEGSKA (reference sequence). The CDR3 has 15 residues. The V gene lost 2 bases and the J gene lost 10 bases, with 20 bases spanning the gap.

The chain is built from TRBV20-1 and TRBJ2-3, with 10 bases matching TRBD2. The V and J ends lost 6 bases and 0 bases, in that order; junction bases with no gene match: 6. The CDR3 runs 15 residues. Germline V gene data show CDR1 as DFQATT and CDR2 as SNEGSKA (reference sequence). This chain's CDR3 is CSADSGRGSTDTQYF. In DNA form, the CDR3 reads TGCAGTGCCGACAGCGGGAGGGGGAGCACAGATACGCAGTATTTT.

The V call is TRBV4-3, the J call TRBJ2-1; 7 bases are shared with TRBD2. Unmatched junction bases numbered 4, after V lost 0 bases and J lost 8 bases. Germline CDR1 reads LGHNA; CDR2 reads YSLEER. The CDR3 has 14 amino acids. CDR3 region: CASSQDRGSDEQFF. CDR3 sequence (DNA): TGCGCCAGCAGCCAAGATCGCGGGAGCGATGAGCAGTTCTTC.

The V and J genes are TRBV20-1 and TRBJ2-1; 12 bases are shared with TRBD2. This CDR3 spans 15 amino acids. Germline trimming cut 6 bases from V and 0 bases from J; bases unmatched to any gene: 3. Germline V gene sequence: CDR1 DFQATT, CDR2 SNEGSKA (reference sequence). The chain's CDR3 is CSALAGGISYNEQFF. CDR3 nucleotides: TGCAGTGCCCTAGCGGGAGGGATCTCCTACAATGAGCAGTTCTTC.

The V gene is TRBV7-9, the J gene TRBJ1-4; 12 bases fit TRBD1. J gave up 7 bases and V 3 bases, and 3 bases lay outside the gene matches. This CDR3 is built from 15 residues. The germline gives CDR1 SEHNR, CDR2 FQNEAQ (reference sequence). The CDR3 here is CASSFLGQGAEKLFF. CDR3 sequence (DNA): TGTGCCAGCAGCTTTCTGGGACAGGGGGCTGAAAAACTGTTTTTT.

This clonotype was counted only a few times. The chain joins TRBV13 to TRBJ1-1, with D uncertain. V lost 5 bases to trimming and J lost 5 bases, with 12 bases between them. There are 13 residues in the CDR3. Germline assignment: CDR1 PRHDT and CDR2 FYEKMQ (reference sequence). The CDR3 DNA reads TGTGCCAGCAGCCACCGGGCCCAAACTGAAGCTTTCTTT. It specifies CASSHRAQTEAFF. Complete variable domain (other parts from reference TRBV13 and TRBJ1-1): AAGVIQSPRHLIKEKRETATLKCYPIPRHDTVYWYQQGPGQDPQFLISFYEKMQSDKGSIPDRFSAQQFSDYHSELNMSSLELGDSALYFCASSHRAQTEAFFGQGTRLTVV.

This sequence joins TRBV20-1 and TRBJ2-7; D remains ambiguous. V lost 3 bases and J 6 bases, leaving 15 bases between the germline ends. The CDR3 extends over 13 amino acids. Germline lookup yields CDR1 DFQATT and CDR2 SNEGSKA (reference sequence). The CDR3 loop reads CSASPTRWREQYF. As DNA, the CDR3 is TGCAGTGCTAGTCCCACCCGGTGGCGCGAGCAGTACTTC.

This chain joins TRBV4-2 and TRBJ1-1, with D uncertain. V was trimmed by 0 bases and J by 5 bases, leaving 4 bases between them. Per the germline V gene, CDR1 is LGHNA and CDR2 is YNFKEQ. The CDR3 loop spans 12 amino acids. The DNA of the CDR3 is TGTGCCAGCAGCCAAGAAAGGACTGAAGCTTTCTTT. Translation: CASSQERTEAFF.

The chain uses TRBV28 and TRBJ1-2; maybe TRBD1 (6 bases). From germline, CDR1 is MDHEN and CDR2 SYDVKM. V was shortened by 6 bases and J by 8 bases, with 16 bases between the two germline ends. This CDR3 spans 13 amino acids. CDR3 amino acids: CASRPTGLRGYTF. The CDR3 DNA reads as TGTGCCAGCAGGCCTACAGGGTTAAGGGGCTACACCTTC.

This chain connects TRBV7-2 to TRBJ1-5, with 8 bases that match TRBD1. There are 17 residues in the CDR3. V gave up 3 bases and J gave up 2 bases; unmatched junction bases: 9. Germline CDR1 SGHTA, CDR2 FQGNSA. The CDR3 loop is CASSLDRTGGGNQPQHF. For the CDR3, the DNA is TGTGCCAGCAGCTTGGACCGCACAGGGGGTGGCAATCAGCCCCAGCATTTT.

The J gene is TRBJ1-2, the V gene TRBV25-1, with D uncertain. CDR3 length: 11 amino acids. Trimming pared 2 bases from V and 8 bases from J, leaving 6 bases between. Looked up from germline, CDR1 is MGHDK and CDR2 is SYGVNS. CDR3: CASSEQWGYTF. In DNA form, the CDR3 reads TGTGCCAGCAGTGAACAGTGGGGCTACACCTTC.